The T cell receptor beta chain described here comes from a study of CD8 T cells in Susac syndrome. This clonotype showed up just once. Random-hexamer reverse transcription was applied to roughly 0.5 to 1 ug RNA. In TCRdb, the immunoSEQ multiplex PCR reads were re-called with MiXCR into one record per CDR3 protein. The table lists approximately 270,000 distinct CDR3 sequences, 90% to 95% of them singletons, with 0.055% to 0.075% in the top ten. The sequenced target, TCR beta, came from blood CD8+ and CD4+ T cells. The sequencing input was CD4+ T cells from PBMCs. The sequence was collected from a human donor with multiple sclerosis.

CDR3 in DNA: TGTGCCAGCAGCTTACGAACAGGGGTAGGCTATGGCTACACCTTC. It is translated as CASSLRTGVGYGYTF. The chain couples TRBV7-9 to TRBJ1-2, with TRBD1 matching 7 bases. Per germline, CDR1 SEHNR and CDR2 FQNEAQ (reference sequence). There are 15 residues in the CDR3. Germline trimming cut 2 bases from V and 4 bases from J; bases unmatched to any gene: 7.